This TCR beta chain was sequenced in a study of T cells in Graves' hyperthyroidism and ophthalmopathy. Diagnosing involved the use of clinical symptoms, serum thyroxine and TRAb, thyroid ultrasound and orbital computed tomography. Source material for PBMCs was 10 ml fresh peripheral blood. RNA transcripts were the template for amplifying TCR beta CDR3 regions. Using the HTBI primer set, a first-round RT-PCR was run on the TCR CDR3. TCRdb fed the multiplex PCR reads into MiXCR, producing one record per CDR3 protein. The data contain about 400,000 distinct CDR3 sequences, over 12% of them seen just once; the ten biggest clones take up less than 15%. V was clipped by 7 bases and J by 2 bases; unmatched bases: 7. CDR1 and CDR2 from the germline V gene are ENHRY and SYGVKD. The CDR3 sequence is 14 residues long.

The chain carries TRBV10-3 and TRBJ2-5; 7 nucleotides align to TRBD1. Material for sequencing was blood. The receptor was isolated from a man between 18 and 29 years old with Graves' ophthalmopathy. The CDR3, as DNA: TGTGCCATCAAACCCACAGGGGATCAAGAGACCCAGTACTTC. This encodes CAIKPTGDQETQYF.